The entry below gives a single TCR beta chain sequence along with its context. The antigen is not known. V shed 6 bases, J shed 10 bases, and the junction held 14 bases outside the gene matches. The germline gives CDR1 MNHEY, CDR2 SMNVEV (reference sequence). This CDR3 has 16 residues. The protocol was immunoSEQ multiplex PCR, while the TCRdb copy is restricted to in-frame clones and leaves out a portion. The sample yields more than 65,000 clones, roughly 92% seen once. These data come from a study of OX40 agonist ivuxolimab in advanced cancers. At the level of the study: At 0.01 to 10 mg/kg, ivuxolimab was administered intravenously to patients every 2 weeks.

Study-wide findings and caveats: The mean number of expanded clones was higher in CD8+ T cells than in CD4+. Certain nonresponding patients likewise had low normalized T-cell clonal expansion. The expanded peripheral T cells' antigen specificity was not determined.

V usage is TRBV27 and J usage is TRBJ2-1; 11 bases are a match to TRBD2. Sequences were derived from CD4+ or CD8+ T cells sorted from blood, sampled in a trial of the OX40 agonist ivuxolimab. The sequence was obtained from an adult with an advanced solid tumor such as melanoma, head and neck, liver or kidney cancer. This CDR3 reads CASSREATSGRNEQFF. In nucleotides, the CDR3 is TGTGCCAGCAGCCGCGAGGCTACTAGCGGGAGAAACGAGCAGTTCTTC.